The rows below give T cell receptor beta chains drawn from one sample of a study of T cells after yellow fever vaccination. MiXCR was run by TCRdb on the 5' RACE reads, yielding one entry per CDR3 protein. The data contain 15,000 or so distinct CDR3 sequences, over 3.5% of them singletons. The specimen comprised PBMCs, either bulk or a sorted T-cell subset (CD4+, CD8+, memory, or dextramer-sorted; not recorded which), sampled 15 days after the yellow fever booster vaccination. The source is a man aged 25-45 years who received the YFV17D yellow fever vaccine. CDR3s include the opening cysteine and the closing phenylalanine or tryptophan. The order of the fields is J gene, D gene, V gene, clone size, CDR3 protein, CDR3 DNA. A D gene is named only where the DNA matches it firmly. Rows may omit the clone size; those that give it use once, few, many or a size class.

j_gene: TRBJ2-1
d_gene: TRBD2
v_gene: TRBV7-8
abundance: many
CDR3aa: CASSLVGGSSYNEQFF
CDR3nt: TGTGCCAGCAGCTTAGTCGGCGGGAGCTCCTACAATGAGCAGTTCTTC

j_gene: TRBJ2-5
d_gene: TRBD1
v_gene: TRBV20-1
abundance: .
CDR3aa: CSARPGQRETQYF
CDR3nt: TGCAGTGCTAGGCCGGGACAGAGAGAGACCCAGTACTTC

j_gene: TRBJ1-2
d_gene: TRBD1
v_gene: TRBV7-9
abundance: many
CDR3aa: CASSLDGTVYGYTF
CDR3nt: TGTGCCAGCAGCTTAGATGGGACAGTCTATGGCTACACCTTC

j_gene: TRBJ2-2
d_gene: .
v_gene: TRBV2
abundance: many
CDR3aa: CASSAPTGELFF
CDR3nt: TGTGCCAGCAGTGCACCCACCGGGGAGCTGTTTTTT

j_gene: TRBJ2-5
d_gene: TRBD2
v_gene: TRBV7-7
abundance: few
CDR3aa: CASRGGGETQYF
CDR3nt: TGTGCCAGCAGGGGGGGGGGAGAGACCCAGTACTTC

j_gene: TRBJ2-1
d_gene: .
v_gene: TRBV11-2
abundance: many
CDR3aa: CASSSAGTYNEQFF
CDR3nt: TGTGCCAGCAGCTCAGCCGGGACTTACAATGAGCAGTTCTTC

j_gene: TRBJ2-1
d_gene: .
v_gene: TRBV15
abundance: many
CDR3aa: CATAIEYGEQFF
CDR3nt: TGTGCCACCGCAATCGAGTACGGTGAGCAGTTCTTC

j_gene: TRBJ1-1
d_gene: .
v_gene: TRBV29-1
abundance: few
CDR3aa: CSTRDTVLTEAFF
CDR3nt: TGCAGCACCAGAGACACGGTTCTAACTGAAGCTTTCTTT

j_gene: TRBJ2-7
d_gene: TRBD1
v_gene: TRBV4-3
abundance: .
CDR3aa: CASRGQGGQYF
CDR3nt: TGCGCCAGCAGGGGACAGGGGGGGCAGTACTTC

j_gene: TRBJ1-2
d_gene: .
v_gene: TRBV27
abundance: many
CDR3aa: CASSLSGLDGYTF
CDR3nt: TGTGCCAGCAGTTTATCGGGCCTCGATGGCTACACCTTC

j_gene: TRBJ2-5
d_gene: TRBD1
v_gene: TRBV6-1
abundance: many
CDR3aa: CASSDWTGRQETQYF
CDR3nt: TGTGCCAGCAGTGATTGGACAGGGAGACAAGAGACCCAGTACTTC

j_gene: TRBJ2-1
d_gene: TRBD1
v_gene: TRBV28
abundance: many
CDR3aa: CASTLGQGSYNEQFF
CDR3nt: TGTGCCAGCACCCTTGGACAGGGCTCCTACAATGAGCAGTTCTTC

j_gene: TRBJ1-2
d_gene: .
v_gene: TRBV28
abundance: many
CDR3aa: CASSLAGPLRSYTF
CDR3nt: TGTGCCAGCAGTTTAGCGGGGCCTTTAAGGAGCTACACCTTC

j_gene: TRBJ2-7
d_gene: .
v_gene: TRBV6-2/TRBV6-3
abundance: .
CDR3aa: CASSTTYEQSF
CDR3nt: TGTGCCAGCAGTACAACCTACGAGCAGTCCTTC

j_gene: TRBJ2-1
d_gene: .
v_gene: TRBV15
abundance: many
CDR3aa: CATRKAPNNEQFF
CDR3nt: TGTGCCACCAGAAAAGCCCCGAACAATGAGCAGTTCTTC

j_gene: TRBJ1-1
d_gene: .
v_gene: TRBV19
abundance: many
CDR3aa: CASNPGVNTEAFF
CDR3nt: TGTGCCAGTAACCCCGGGGTAAACACTGAAGCTTTCTTT

j_gene: TRBJ1-1
d_gene: .
v_gene: TRBV12-3/TRBV12-4
abundance: many
CDR3aa: CASYLSYTEAFF
CDR3nt: TGTGCCAGTTACTTGAGTTACACTGAAGCTTTCTTT

j_gene: TRBJ1-5
d_gene: TRBD1
v_gene: TRBV19
abundance: many
CDR3aa: CATTGTGGLVLPQHF
CDR3nt: TGTGCCACCACTGGGACAGGGGGCTTGGTATTGCCCCAGCATTTT